One sample yielded the 3 T cell receptor beta chains listed below, sequenced in a study of tumor and adjacent non-tumor tissue in lung cancer. No cell sorting was done before RNA was extracted from the tissue. This non-tumor lung sample came from over 3 cm beyond the tumor edge. A modified ARM-PCR protocol with three rounds of nested PCR amplified TCRbeta. TCRdb re-called the multiplex PCR reads with MiXCR, one entry per CDR3 protein. The top ten clones hold about a fifth of a sample with about 86,000 distinct CDR3 sequences, about 77% of them seen once. The specimen was distant non-tumor lung tissue. The receptor set was obtained from a woman in her fifties or sixties with non-small cell lung cancer.

This clonotype was found once. The chain couples TRBV6-1 to TRBJ2-7, with D unclear. Trimming removed 3 bases from V and 1 base from J, with 13 bases in between. Per the germline V gene, CDR1 is MNHNS and CDR2 is SASEGT. This CDR3 has 15 residues. The CDR3 reads CASSESPVNSYEQYF. DNA of the CDR3: TGTGCCAGCAGTGAGTCCCCTGTCAATTCCTACGAGCAGTACTTC.

Concerning this clonotype: This could be a read error, since a much larger clone is one nucleotide away. The CDR3: CASSNSWGEQYF. CDR3 coding DNA: TGTGCCAGCTCAAACTCATGGGGCGAGCAGTACTTC. The V gene is TRBV18, the J gene TRBJ2-7; D gene ambiguous. Germline V gene lookup returns CDR1 KGHSH and CDR2 LQKENI. This CDR3 is 12 amino acids long. The V end was cut by 5 bases, the J end by 6 bases, with 11 bases between.

To note about this clonotype: The CDR3 ends on some other residue instead of the conserved phenylalanine or tryptophan, so this is likely a read error. This chain uses TRBV29-1 with TRBJ2-1, with 15 bases matching TRBD2. The length of the CDR3 is 15 residues. V gave up 4 bases and J gave up 9 bases; unmatched junction bases: 7. Germline V gene data show CDR1 as SQVTM and CDR2 as ANQGSEA. Here the CDR3 reads CSVAGLAGGSSEQFL. As DNA, the CDR3 is TGCAGCGTTGCCGGACTAGCGGGAGGGTCGAGTGAGCAGTTCCTC.